This T cell receptor (beta chain) emerged from a study of response to subunit inactivated influenza vaccine. TCRdb recomputed calls from the RT-PCR reads with MiXCR, one row per CDR3 protein. The sample lists a few hundred thousand distinct CDR3 sequences; around a fifth were seen once. This clonotype was seen a handful of times. Germline CDR1 is LGHDT and CDR2 is YNNKEL (reference sequence). The V and J ends lost 3 bases and 6 bases respectively, with 18 bases between them. The CDR3 is 17 amino acids. The sample here was PBMCs from blood, taken less than 22 months after vaccination. The clonotype was recovered from a man aged 45 to 70 who received an inactivated influenza vaccine. This chain joins TRBV3-1 and TRBJ1-6; D is possibly TRBD1 (6 bases). The CDR3 coding sequence is TGTGCCAGCAGCCAGATGCCTCTAACAGGGACTAATTCACCCCTCCACTTT. This encodes CASSQMPLTGTNSPLHF.